This T cell receptor beta chain emerged from a study of Graves' ophthalmopathy and Graves' hyperthyroidism. This clonotype was observed at least ten times. TCR beta CDR3 regions were amplified from RNA transcripts. Investigators did first-round RT-PCR with HTBI primers, then second-round multiplex PCR. One entry per CDR3 protein, called by TCRdb with MiXCR from the multiplex PCR reads. The profile shows about 660,000 distinct CDR3 sequences, roughly two fifths of them singletons. Certain patients were not enrolled. These were patients with other autoimmune diseases, uncontrolled infections, pregnancy or lactation. Someone took the PBMCs out of roughly 10 ml of fresh peripheral blood. The sequence was collected from an adult man with Graves' ophthalmopathy. Specimen: peripheral blood.

This chain's CDR3 is CASSLRVIETQYF. Written as DNA, the CDR3 is TGTGCCAGCAGCTTAAGGGTGATAGAGACCCAGTACTTC. V is TRBV7-2 and J is TRBJ2-5; D is unresolved. CDR1 and CDR2 (germline): SGHTA, FQGNSA. The CDR3 sequence is 13 residues long. V was cut by 2 bases and J by 4 bases, with 8 bases left in between.